This T cell receptor (beta chain) was captured by sequencing in a study of blood T cell repertoires in COVID-19. Per the authors' pipeline: Amplification with reference gene primers provided the estimates of nucleated cell counts. Generated by immunoSEQ multiplex PCR, the TCRdb table keeps only in-frame clones and is missing some. The V and J calls and clone size come from that table; D and trimming were worked out from the DNA. This sample carries 72,000 or so clones, around 80% of them seen once, and the ten largest clones take around a tenth. The germline gives CDR1 ENHRY, CDR2 SYGVKD. The V end lost 7 bases, the J end lost 2 bases, and 8 bases lay between the germline ends. There are 12 residues in the CDR3.

The receptor comes from a human donor in a cohort sampled during active COVID-19. The chain links TRBV10-3 to TRBJ2-5; weak D call: TRBD1 (5 bases). Material: peripheral blood. The CDR3, as DNA: TGTGCCATCAAGACAGAACAAGAGACCCAGTACTTC. Translating it yields CAIKTEQETQYF.